The rows below give T cell receptor beta chains drawn from one sample of a study of beta chain features in type 1 diabetes. Assay: immunoSEQ multiplex PCR; the TCRdb copy retains only in-frame clones and omits some. Of more than 300,000 clones in the sample, roughly 16% were seen once. Sequencing was performed on naive CD4+ T cells from blood. These receptors originate from a woman aged 18 to 35 in good health. CDR3s include the opening cysteine and the closing phenylalanine or tryptophan. A D gene is named only where the DNA matches it firmly. Expanded clones get a size class; other rows say once, few or many, or leave the size out.

13	.	.	TRBV29-1	TRBJ2-1	TGCAGCGTTGTGAAGGACGGGGGTAATGAGCAGTTCTTC	CSVVKDGGNEQFF
14	.	few	TRBV29-1	TRBJ2-7	TGCAGCGTTGTAGGCCCGGGACACCGCTACGAGCAGTACTTC	CSVVGPGHRYEQYF
16	.	few	TRBV5-1	TRBJ2-2	TGCGCCAGCAGCTTGTGGCCAGCGGGGAACACCGGGGAGCTGTTTTTT	CASSLWPAGNTGELFF
14	TRBD1	.	TRBV6-6	TRBJ1-1	TGTGCCAGCAGTGCACAGGGGTCGAACACTGAAGCTTTCTTT	CASSAQGSNTEAFF
15	TRBD1	few	TRBV28	TRBJ2-1	TGTGCCAGCAGTCTAGGGACAGGCTCCTACAATGAGCAGTTCTTC	CASSLGTGSYNEQFF
15	TRBD1	.	TRBV4-2	TRBJ2-2	TGTGCCAGCAGCCAAGAGGACAGGGACACCGGGGAGCTGTTTTTT	CASSQEDRDTGELFF
13	.	.	TRBV5-1	TRBJ2-1	TGCGCCAGCAGCTTCGGGATGTTAGATGAGCAGTTCTTC	CASSFGMLDEQFF
15	TRBD2	few	TRBV9	TRBJ2-5	TGTGCCAGCAGCGTAGTAACGGGAGCGGGGGAGACCCAGTACTTC	CASSVVTGAGETQYF
17	TRBD2	few	TRBV7-9	TRBJ2-7	TGTGCCAGCAGCCCCCTCTCGACGGGACTAGCTCTCTACGAGCAGTACTTC	CASSPLSTGLALYEQYF
16	TRBD2	.	TRBV30	TRBJ2-2	TGTGCCTGGAGCCGGGGTAGCGGGAGAGGGACCGGGGAGCTGTTTTTT	CAWSRGSGRGTGELFF
15	.	few	TRBV7-9	TRBJ1-4	TGTGCCAGCAGCTTATGGACAGCAAGGATTGAAAAACTGTTTTTT	CASSLWTARIEKLFF
16	TRBD1	.	TRBV5-1	TRBJ2-5	TGCGCCAGCAGCTCATCGGGACAGGGGGCTGGAGAGACCCAGTACTTC	CASSSSGQGAGETQYF
14	.	few	TRBV9	TRBJ2-5	TGTGCCAGCAGCGTGAGCAGCGGCCAAGAGACCCAGTACTTC	CASSVSSGQETQYF
13	TRBD2	few	TRBV29-1	TRBJ2-7	TGCAGCGTTGAGGGACTAGCGGGACACGAGCAGTACTTC	CSVEGLAGHEQYF
15	TRBD2	.	TRBV6-5	TRBJ2-7	TGTGCCAGCAGATTATCGGGGGGGGGCTCCTACGAGCAGTACTTC	CASRLSGGGSYEQYF
12	.	.	TRBV5-4	TRBJ1-1	TGTGCCAGCAGCTTGATGAGGACTGAAGCTTTCTTT	CASSLMRTEAFF
14	.	.	TRBV18	TRBJ2-1	TGTGCCAGCTCACCACCGACAGGTCGGAATGAGCAGTTCTTC	CASSPPTGRNEQFF
16	TRBD1	.	TRBV19	TRBJ2-2	TGTGCCAGTAGTACTCCGGGACAGGGGAGAACCGGGGAGCTGTTTTTT	CASSTPGQGRTGELFF
17	.	.	TRBV5-1	TRBJ1-1	TGCGCCAGCAGCTTGGCCACATGGGGCGAAGGGAACACTGAAGCTTTCTTT	CASSLATWGEGNTEAFF
13	.	.	TRBV28	TRBJ1-2	TGTGCCAGCAGTTCCCACTACAGGGAAGGCTACACCTTC	CASSSHYREGYTF
13	.	few	TRBV29-1	TRBJ1-1	TGCAGCGTTGTCAGGTTTGAGGGCACTGAAGCTTTCTTT	CSVVRFEGTEAFF
15	TRBD1	few	TRBV6-6	TRBJ2-5	TGTGCCAGCAGTTATGGGGACAGGAGACAAGAGACCCAGTACTTC	CASSYGDRRQETQYF
15	TRBD1	.	TRBV9	TRBJ2-3	TGTGCCAGCAGCCGGGACAGGGCAAGCACAGATACGCAGTATTTT	CASSRDRASTDTQYF
13	.	.	TRBV7-9	TRBJ2-7	TGTGCCAGCAGCTTTTCGGGGATTTACGAGCAGTACTTC	CASSFSGIYEQYF
13	.	few	TRBV29-1	TRBJ2-1	TGCAGCGTCCGGACTACCTCCTACAATGAGCAGTTCTTC	CSVRTTSYNEQFF
16	.	.	TRBV4-3	TRBJ2-7	TGCGCCAGCAGCCAAGATAGGAGCGCCAGCCCCTACGAGCAGTACTTC	CASSQDRSASPYEQYF
14	TRBD2	.	TRBV6-5	TRBJ2-1	TGTGCCAGCAGTTCAAGCGGGAGGCCCCCTGAGCAGTTCTTC	CASSSSGRPPEQFF
15	TRBD1	few	TRBV5-4	TRBJ2-3	TGTGCCAGCAGCTTTTTACAGGGGAGCACAGATACGCAGTATTTT	CASSFLQGSTDTQYF
14	.	.	TRBV19	TRBJ2-2	TGTGCCAGTAGTTCTAGCGTTCCCACCGGGGAGCTGTTTTTT	CASSSSVPTGELFF
15	.	few	TRBV4-1	TRBJ2-7	TGCGCCAGCAGCCAAGCGGTTACTTCCGTCCACGAGCAGTACTTC	CASSQAVTSVHEQYF
12	.	few	TRBV16	TRBJ2-7	TGTGCCAGCAGCCAGGCGGTCTACGAGCAGTACTTC	CASSQAVYEQYF
19	TRBD1	few	TRBV7-6	TRBJ2-6	TGTGCCAGCAGCCCCGGGTCCCGGGACAGGGGGACTGGGGCCAACGTCCTGACTTTC	CASSPGSRDRGTGANVLTF
12	TRBD2	.	TRBV6-6	TRBJ2-3	TGTGCCGGAGCGGGAAGCACAGATACGCAGTATTTT	CAGAGSTDTQYF
14	TRBD1	.	TRBV18	TRBJ2-5	TGTGCCAGCTCAGCTCCCACAGGGGAAGAGACCCAGTACTTC	CASSAPTGEETQYF
12	.	.	TRBV30	TRBJ2-7	TGTGCCTGGAGTGTTCGGAGTGTGGAGCAGTACTTC	CAWSVRSVEQYF
15	.	few	TRBV21-1	TRBJ2-7	TGTGCCAGCACTAATCCCTTTCTCAGGGCCTACGAGCAGTACTTC	CASTNPFLRAYEQYF
13	.	.	TRBV4-2	TRBJ2-2	TGTGCCAGCAGTCCCGGGTGGAGCGGGGAGCTGTTTTTT	CASSPGWSGELFF
15	TRBD1	few	TRBV15	TRBJ1-4	TGTGCCACCAGCAGAGCTGGGGGGACAGTCGGAAAACTGTTTTTT	CATSRAGGTVGKLFF
17	TRBD2	.	TRBV19	TRBJ2-7	TGTGCCAGTAGTACGGGACTAGCGGGAAGGCGCTCCTACGAGCAGTACTTC	CASSTGLAGRRSYEQYF
12	.	.	TRBV30	TRBJ1-2	TGTGCCTGGGAGCGGGGGGCGCGGGGCTACACCTTC	CAWERGARGYTF
13	TRBD1	.	TRBV29-1	TRBJ1-1	TGCAGCGCCGCGGACAGGGATTACTCTGAAGCTTTCTTT	CSAADRDYSEAFF
14	.	few	TRBV19	TRBJ2-3	TGTGCCAGTAGTATAATCGGGGATGGAGATACGCAGTATTTT	CASSIIGDGDTQYF
15	TRBD2	few	TRBV9	TRBJ2-7	TGTGCCAGCAGCGTAGCAGGCGGGAGGGGCTACGAGCAGTACTTC	CASSVAGGRGYEQYF
16	TRBD2	few	TRBV6-5	TRBJ2-5	TGTGCCAGCAGTTACTCCTGGACTAGCGGGAGAGAGACCCAGTACTTC	CASSYSWTSGRETQYF
13	TRBD2	.	TRBV15	TRBJ2-7	TGTGCCACCAGCTGGCGGGAGTTGGGGGAGCAGTACTTC	CATSWRELGEQYF
15	TRBD1	.	TRBV18	TRBJ2-2	TGTGCCAGCTCACCACCGTCAGGGGGCACCGGGGAGCTGTTTTTT	CASSPPSGGTGELFF
12	.	.	TRBV10-2	TRBJ2-7	TGCGCCAGCAGGAGGAGCGGGTACGAGCAGTACTTC	CASRRSGYEQYF